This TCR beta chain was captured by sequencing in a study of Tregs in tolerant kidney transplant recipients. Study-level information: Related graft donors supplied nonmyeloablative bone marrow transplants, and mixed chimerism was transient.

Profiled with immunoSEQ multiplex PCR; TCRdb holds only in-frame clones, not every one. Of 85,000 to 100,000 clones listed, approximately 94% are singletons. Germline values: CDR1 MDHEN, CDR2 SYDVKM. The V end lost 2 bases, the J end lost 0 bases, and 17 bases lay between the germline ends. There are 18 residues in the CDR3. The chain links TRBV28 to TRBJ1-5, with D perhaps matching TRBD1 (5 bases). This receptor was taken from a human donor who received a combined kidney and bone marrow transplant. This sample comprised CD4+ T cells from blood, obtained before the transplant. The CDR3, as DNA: TGTGCCAGCAGTTTAGTCCGCGGGTGGGGGGATAGCAATCAGCCCCAGCATTTT. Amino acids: CASSLVRGWGDSNQPQHF. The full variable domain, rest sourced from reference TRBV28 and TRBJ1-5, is DVKVTQSSRYLVKRTGEKVFLECVQDMDHENMFWYRQDPGLGLRLIYFSYDVKMKEKGDIPEGYSVSREKKERFSLILESASTNQTSMYLCASSLVRGWGDSNQPQHFGDGTRLSIL.